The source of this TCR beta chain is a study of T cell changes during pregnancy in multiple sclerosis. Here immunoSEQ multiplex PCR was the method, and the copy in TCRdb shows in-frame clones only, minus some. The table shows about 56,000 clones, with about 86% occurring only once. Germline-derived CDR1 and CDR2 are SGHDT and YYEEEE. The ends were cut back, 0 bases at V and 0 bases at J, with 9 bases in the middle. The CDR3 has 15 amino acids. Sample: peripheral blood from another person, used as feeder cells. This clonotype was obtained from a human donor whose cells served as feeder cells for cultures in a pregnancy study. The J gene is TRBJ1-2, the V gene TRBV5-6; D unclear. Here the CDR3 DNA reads TGTGCCAGCAGCTTGGTTGAGGGTTCTAACTATGGCTACACCTTC. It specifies CASSLVEGSNYGYTF.